Each of the 10 T cell receptor beta chains below was sequenced from the same sample in a study of naive and memory T cell subsets. Study conclusions and caveats: Naive repertoires, especially CD8, held a few larger clonotypes, possibly memory cells re-expressing CD45RA.

Both TRBC1 and TRBC2 were covered by a beta constant-region primer of two equimolar oligonucleotides. Four rounds of PCR amplified the ligated cDNA using nested alpha and beta constant-region primers plus SP2. A single record per CDR3 protein comes from TCRdb applying MiXCR to the UMI-ligation and nested PCR reads. This sample yields roughly 83,000 distinct CDR3 sequences, of which 11% are seen a single time; more than 0.13% belongs to the top ten. Antigens of these TCRs are unknown. Sequencing input: naive CD4+ T cells from blood. The receptors derive from a human donor in good health.

This chain connects TRBV6-2 or TRBV6-3 to TRBJ1-5, with D possibly TRBD1 on 6 matching bases. V was cut by 6 bases and J by 3 bases, with 12 bases left in between. The CDR3 is made up of 14 amino acids. The germline gives CDR1 MNHEY, CDR2 SVGEGT. CDR3 in DNA: TGTGCCAGCAGCGACAGGTCAATCAATCAGCCCCAGCATTTT. As protein: CASSDRSINQPQHF.

There are many counts of this clonotype. Here the CDR3 DNA reads TGTGCCAGCAGCGTGGAGGGTAGCGGGAGCTACAATGAGCAGTTCTTC. Its translation is CASSVEGSGSYNEQFF. The V and J genes are TRBV9 and TRBJ2-1; 9 bases are a match to TRBD2. The V and J ends lost 2 bases and 3 bases, in that order; junction bases with no gene match: 6. This CDR3 contains 16 residues. Per germline, CDR1 SGDLS and CDR2 YYNGEE.

For this clonotype: The junction differs from germline at one of its ends, possibly a read error. The genes are TRBV29-1 and TRBJ1-2; weak D call: TRBD1 (5 bases). The germline CDR1 and CDR2 sequences are SQVTM and ANQGSEA. The CDR3 length is 8 residues. CDR3 loop: CRWGSEPF. The CDR3 bases are TGCAGGTGGGGCAGCGAGCCCTTC.

This clonotype was counted a few times. The rearrangement links TRBV9 to TRBJ1-1; D unclear. Trimming stripped 7 bases from V and 5 bases from J, with 21 bases between. Germline CDR1 reads SGDLS; CDR2 reads YYNGEE. CDR3 length: 15 amino acids. CDR3 sequence reads: CASQRVPGSLTEAFF. Written as DNA, the CDR3 is TGTGCCAGCCAGCGGGTTCCTGGCTCCCTAACTGAAGCTTTCTTT.

Written as DNA, the CDR3 is TGTGCCAGCAGTTCCGCCCAGGGTAAACATTCACCCCTCCACTTT. This sequence encodes CASSSAQGKHSPLHF. V is TRBV12-3 or TRBV12-4 and J is TRBJ1-6; D may be TRBD1 (5 bases). CDR3 length: 15 amino acids. The ends were cut back, 4 bases at V and 8 bases at J, with 15 bases in the middle.

This clonotype showed up just a few times. This sequence joins TRBV6-1 and TRBJ2-3; TRBD1 matches 7 bases. The CDR3 covers 15 residues. The germline gives CDR1 MNHNS, CDR2 SASEGT. After removal of 7 bases from V and 6 bases from J, the junction contained 13 bases not matched to a gene. CDR3 region: CASKPLTGVWDTQYF. In DNA form, the CDR3 reads TGTGCCAGCAAGCCCTTAACAGGGGTGTGGGATACGCAGTATTTT.

In its sample, this clonotype was seen many times. V and J are TRBV6-6 and TRBJ2-7; D is undetermined. The CDR3 has 12 residues. The V end was cut by 2 bases, the J end by 1 base, with 3 bases between. Germline V gene data show CDR1 as MNHNY and CDR2 as SVGAGI (reference sequence). The chain's CDR3 is CASSYQSYEQYF. DNA for the CDR3: TGTGCCAGCAGTTACCAGTCCTACGAGCAGTACTTC.

This clonotype was seen more than once but under ten times. The CDR3 spells CSVRGGSGNTIYF. The CDR3 nucleotides read TGCAGCGTTAGGGGGGGATCTGGAAACACCATATATTTT. V usage is TRBV29-1 and J usage is TRBJ1-3, with TRBD1 as a possible D gene (6 bases). Germline V gives CDR1 SQVTM, CDR2 ANQGSEA. V lost 5 bases to trimming and J lost 1 base, with 9 bases between them. The CDR3 totals 13 residues. Using reference TRBV29-1 and TRBJ1-3 for the parts outside the CDR3, the full variable domain is SAVISQKPSRDICQRGTSLTIQCQVDSQVTMMFWYRQQPGQSLTLIATANQGSEATYESGFVIDKFPISRPNLTFSTLTVSNMSPEDSSIYLCSVRGGSGNTIYFGEGSWLTVV.

The chain joins TRBV9 to TRBJ2-5; possible D gene TRBD2, 6 bases. V lost 3 bases and J 4 bases, leaving 13 bases between the germline ends. The CDR3 totals 14 residues. Germline V CDR1 and CDR2: SGDLS, YYNGEE. CDR3 DNA sequence: TGTGCCAGCAGCGAGGGACTTTCCACAGAGACCCAGTACTTC. Translation: CASSEGLSTETQYF.

This clonotype has a handful of counts. The gene calls are TRBV20-1 and TRBJ1-2; 11 positions match TRBD1. CDR1 and CDR2 from the germline V gene are DFQATT and SNEGSKA (reference sequence). This CDR3 comprises 17 residues. The trim removed 3 bases at V and 4 bases at J, leaving 13 bases unmatched. CDR3 region: CSARTPPGQGVAYGYTF. CDR3 in DNA: TGCAGTGCTAGGACCCCCCCGGGACAGGGGGTTGCCTATGGCTACACCTTC.